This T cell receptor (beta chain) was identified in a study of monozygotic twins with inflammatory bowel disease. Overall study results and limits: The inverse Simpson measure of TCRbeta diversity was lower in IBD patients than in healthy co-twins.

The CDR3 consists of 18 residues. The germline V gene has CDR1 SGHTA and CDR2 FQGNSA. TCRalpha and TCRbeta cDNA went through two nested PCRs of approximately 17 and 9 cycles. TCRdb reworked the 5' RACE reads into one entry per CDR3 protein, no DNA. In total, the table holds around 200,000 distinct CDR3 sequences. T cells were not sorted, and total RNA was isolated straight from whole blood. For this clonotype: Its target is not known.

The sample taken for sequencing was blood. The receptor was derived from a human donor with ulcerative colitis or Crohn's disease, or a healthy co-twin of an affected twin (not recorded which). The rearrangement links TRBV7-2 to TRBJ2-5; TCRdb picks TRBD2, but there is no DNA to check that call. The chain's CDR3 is CASSLAAAWLDRRETQYF.